These 16 T cell receptor beta chains came from one sample sequenced in a study of beta chain features in type 1 diabetes. Study outcomes and limitations: Moderately but significantly shorter TCRB CDR3s were found in Type 1 diabetes patients in all four CD4+ subsets.

These receptors' targets are unknown. Expressed TCRB transcripts were sequenced after all isolated RNA was converted to cDNA. Profiling relied on immunoSEQ multiplex PCR, and the TCRdb table lists in-frame clones only, not all of them. The table records about 99,000 clones, approximately 30% of them present only once. Sequencing was carried out using central memory CD4+ T cells from blood. The origin of the receptors is a young woman with type 1 diabetes.

This clone was recorded a few times. This chain connects TRBV5-1 to TRBJ2-7, with 10 positions matching TRBD2. V was clipped by 4 bases and J by 2 bases; unmatched bases: 12. This CDR3 is 17 amino acids long. From germline, CDR1 is SGHRS and CDR2 YFSETQ. In nucleotides, the CDR3 is TGCGCCAGCAGCCCCTTGACCCGGACTAGCGGAACCTACGAGCAGTACTTC. Translation gives CASSPLTRTSGTYEQYF.

This chain's CDR3 is CASSLSLTGLAGGEQFF. CDR3 nucleotides: TGTGCCAGCAGTTTATCGCTTACGGGACTAGCGGGGGGAGAGCAGTTCTTC. The V and J genes are TRBV27 and TRBJ2-1; 15 nucleotides align to TRBD2. V trimming: 0 bases; J trimming: 10 bases; junction bases outside the gene matches: 7. This CDR3 has 17 residues. Looked up from germline, CDR1 is MNHEY and CDR2 is SMNVEV (reference sequence).

The rearrangement uses TRBV29-1 and TRBJ1-1, with 10 bases fitting TRBD1. This CDR3 contains 13 residues. Germline values: CDR1 SQVTM, CDR2 ANQGSEA. Trimming at V came to 5 bases and at J to 5 bases, leaving 5 bases not matched to a gene. In DNA, the CDR3 is TGCAGCGTTCAGACAGGGGGCCGGACTGAAGCTTTCTTT. Translating it yields CSVQTGGRTEAFF.

This clone showed up just a few times. The rearrangement links TRBV11-3 to TRBJ2-2; D is unclear. CDR1 and CDR2 (germline): SGHNT, YENEEA. This CDR3 comprises 14 residues. V dropped 5 bases and J dropped 6 bases, with 13 bases sitting between them. The CDR3 DNA sequence: TGTGCCAGCAGCAAAGTGGGTCGGGCCGGGGAGCTGTTTTTT. Amino acid sequence: CASSKVGRAGELFF.

The chain is built from TRBV7-8 and TRBJ2-1; 13 nucleotides align to TRBD2. Germline trimming cut 5 bases from V and 8 bases from J; bases unmatched to any gene: 6. This CDR3 spans 15 amino acids. The V gene's germline CDR1 is SGHVS and CDR2 FQNEAQ. In nucleotides, the CDR3 is TGTGCCAGCAGCCTCGGACTAGCGGGAGTGGATGAGCAGTTCTTC. Encoded protein: CASSLGLAGVDEQFF.

This clone has at least ten counts. This chain links TRBV9 with TRBJ1-5; TRBD1 matches at 10 bases. The CDR3 length is 16 residues. The V segment lost 1 base and the J segment 1 base; nucleotides outside the gene matches: 2. CDR1 is SGDLS and CDR2 is YYNGEE in the germline V gene. In DNA, the CDR3 is TGTGCCAGCAGCGTAAGGGGACAGGGGAGCAATCAGCCCCAGCATTTT. Protein sequence: CASSVRGQGSNQPQHF.

The chain carries TRBV4-1 and TRBJ2-3, with D possibly matching TRBD2 (6 bases). The CDR3 spans 15 residues. Germline V lookup: CDR1 MGHRA, CDR2 YSYEKL. Trimming shortened V by 1 base and J by 2 bases, and 10 bases separated the two germline ends. This chain's CDR3 is CASSQVGGNTDTQYF. The DNA for the CDR3 is TGCGCCAGCAGCCAAGTTGGGGGGAACACAGATACGCAGTATTTT.

This sequence joins TRBV2 and TRBJ2-7; TRBD2 is a possible D gene (6 bases). The CDR3 runs to 16 residues. V dropped 5 bases and J dropped 2 bases, with 19 bases sitting between them. Germline values: CDR1 SNHLY, CDR2 FYNNEI. The chain's CDR3 is CASSILSTRSAYEQYF. CDR3 nucleotide sequence: TGTGCCAGCAGTATACTTTCGACTAGGTCCGCCTACGAGCAGTACTTC.

The V gene is TRBV5-6, the J gene TRBJ2-7; 12 bases align to TRBD2. The V and J ends lost 4 bases and 9 bases, in that order; junction bases with no gene match: 11. Germline values: CDR1 SGHDT, CDR2 YYEEEE. The CDR3 length is 15 residues. The CDR3 sequence is CASSIGLAGTRRQYV. DNA of the CDR3: TGTGCCAGCAGCATTGGACTAGCGGGAACCAGGAGGCAGTACGTC.

The V gene is TRBV30, the J gene TRBJ2-1; D gene uncertain. The CDR3 has 11 amino acids. V was trimmed by 2 bases and J by 8 bases, leaving 7 bases between them. Germline loops: CDR1 GTSNPN, CDR2 SVGIG (reference sequence). The CDR3 region has the DNA TGTGCCTGGAGTCTAACGGATGAGCAGTTCTTC. Its translation: CAWSLTDEQFF. Combining the CDR3 with reference TRBV30 and TRBJ2-1 gives the whole variable domain SQTIHQWPATLVQPVGSPLSLECTVEGTSNPNLYWYRQAAGRGLQLLFYSVGIGQISSEVPQNLSASRPQDRQFILSSKKLLLSDSGFYLCAWSLTDEQFFGPGTRLTVL.

This chain uses TRBV5-4 with TRBJ2-5, with D hard to call. With 2 bases removed from V and 5 bases from J, the gap between germline ends came to 4 bases. The CDR3 length is 11 residues. Germline V gives CDR1 SGHNT, CDR2 YYREEE (reference sequence). CDR3 DNA sequence: TGTGCCAGCAGCTTAGAGGAGACCCAGTACTTC. Amino acid sequence: CASSLEETQYF.

The chain links TRBV28 to TRBJ2-1; D might be TRBD2 (6 bases). V was clipped by 2 bases and J by 7 bases, with 18 bases between them. CDR1 and CDR2 from the germline V gene are MDHEN and SYDVKM. This CDR3 is 16 amino acids long. In DNA form, the CDR3 reads TGTGCCAGCAGTTTAAACCCGGACCCCGGGGGAAATGAGCAGTTCTTC. The encoded protein is CASSLNPDPGGNEQFF. Using reference TRBV28 and TRBJ2-1 for the parts outside the CDR3, the full variable domain is DVKVTQSSRYLVKRTGEKVFLECVQDMDHENMFWYRQDPGLGLRLIYFSYDVKMKEKGDIPEGYSVSREKKERFSLILESASTNQTSMYLCASSLNPDPGGNEQFFGPGTRLTVL.

The CDR3 protein is CASRGGATYEQYV. The CDR3 region has the DNA TGTGCCAGCAGGGGGGGGGCGACCTACGAGCAGTACGTC. The chain recombines TRBV27 with TRBJ2-7, with D tentatively TRBD2 (7 bases). This CDR3 has 13 residues. Germline assignment: CDR1 MNHEY and CDR2 SMNVEV (reference sequence). V was pared by 6 bases and J by 2 bases, with 11 bases between.

The chain employs TRBV29-1 and TRBJ2-3; D may be TRBD2 (6 bases). This CDR3 region has 15 residues. Deletions cut 4 bases from V and 0 bases from J, with 14 bases between. The germline V gene encodes CDR1 SQVTM and CDR2 ANQGSEA. This CDR3 reads CSVVGGGTSTDTQYF. The CDR3 bases are TGCAGCGTTGTGGGCGGCGGGACTAGCACAGATACGCAGTATTTT.

The J gene is TRBJ2-1, the V gene TRBV9; 8 bases are shared with TRBD2. Germline V gene data show CDR1 as SGDLS and CDR2 as YYNGEE. The V gene end was trimmed by 4 bases and the J gene end by 8 bases; junction bases not matched to a gene: 11. This CDR3 has 15 amino acids. CDR3 DNA: TGTGCCAGCAGCCCCCATGGACTAGCTTCCGATGAGCAGTTCTTC. Encoded protein: CASSPHGLASDEQFF.

This clone appeared a few times. The chain employs TRBV4-2 and TRBJ2-3; 8 nucleotides agree with TRBD2. The CDR3 has 17 amino acids. Unmatched junction bases numbered 8, after V lost 1 base and J lost 2 bases. Germline CDR1 LGHNA, CDR2 YNFKEQ. CDR3 loop: CASSQGATSGLTDTQYF. The CDR3 DNA reads as TGTGCCAGCAGCCAAGGGGCTACTAGCGGCCTCACAGATACGCAGTATTTT.